This record looks at one T cell receptor (beta chain) sequence and its context. What it binds is not known. Following RNA extraction, reverse transcription yielded cDNA that acted as the sequencing template. This table comes from immunoSEQ multiplex PCR, and its TCRdb copy is limited to in-frame clones, with some not included. The repertoire holds 250,000 to 300,000 clones, with 58% as singletons. Germline CDR1 LNHNV, CDR2 YYDKDF (reference sequence). The CDR3 has 14 residues. V lost 0 bases to trimming and J lost 6 bases, with 12 bases between them. The sample is drawn from a study of CD8+ T cells in alopecia areata. Treatment of the sample: oral pan-JAK inhibitor, 5-10 mg twice daily. Study-wide results and limits: Among the top 100, expanded CD8+ clones, as well as scalp clonality, were significantly decreased by tofacitinib. With one nonresponder, baseline CD8+ expansion's link to response remains uncertain.

The sequenced sample was CD4+ T cells sorted from blood, obtained at week 24, from a patient treated with tofacitinib. The source is a human donor with alopecia areata. The chain joins TRBV15 to TRBJ2-7, with D perhaps matching TRBD1 or TRBD2 (5 bases each). CDR3 nucleotides: TGTGCCACCAGCAGAGATCTTCAGGGAGTCGAGCAGTACTTC. Protein sequence: CATSRDLQGVEQYF.